What follows are 32 T cell receptor beta chains derived from one specimen sequenced in a study of CD8 T cells in ankylosing spondylitis. Findings of the study overall: Seemingly characteristic of ankylosing spondylitis blood was a TCR beta motif consisting of under ten highly homologous variants.

Each CDR3 protein gets one entry after TCRdb re-called the 5' RACE reads with MiXCR. Here the sample spans fewer than 550,000 distinct CDR3 sequences, approximately 5.3% being singletons. These TCRs' antigens remain unknown. Sequencing was performed on blood, either unsorted or a sorted T cell fraction (not recorded which). The receptors derive from a male donor with ankylosing spondylitis.

This clonotype appeared many times. The chain uses TRBV20-1 and TRBJ2-7, with 9 bases fitting TRBD1. Germline assignment: CDR1 DFQATT and CDR2 SNEGSKA (reference sequence). Unmatched junction bases numbered 8, after V lost 6 bases and J lost 2 bases. The CDR3 length is 14 residues. The CDR3 sequence is CSAKKGQGPYEQYF. The CDR3 bases are TGCAGTGCGAAAAAGGGACAGGGTCCCTACGAGCAGTACTTC.

The chain recombines TRBV20-1 with TRBJ2-3; TRBD2 matches at 14 bases. Germline V gene data show CDR1 as DFQATT and CDR2 as SNEGSKA (reference sequence). V shed 6 bases, J shed 5 bases, and the junction held 4 bases outside the gene matches. CDR3 length equals 14 residues. In DNA, the CDR3 is TGCAGTGCCCCGACTAGCGGGGGGGTAGATACGCAGTATTTT. Translated: CSAPTSGGVDTQYF.

This clonotype was picked up many times. The V gene is TRBV18, the J gene TRBJ2-7; possible D gene TRBD1, 5 bases. The V gene lost 3 bases and the J gene lost 7 bases, with 7 bases spanning the gap. The germline V gene encodes CDR1 KGHSH and CDR2 LQKENI. This CDR3 has 11 residues. CDR3 nucleotides: TGTGCCAGCTCACCTCAGGGTGAGCAGTACTTC. Translating gives CASSPQGEQYF.

This clonotype was picked up many times. V usage is TRBV24-1 and J usage is TRBJ2-3; D perhaps matches TRBD1 (6 bases). The CDR3 covers 15 residues. V was pared by 5 bases and J by 2 bases, with 13 bases between. From germline, CDR1 is KGHDR and CDR2 SFDVKD. The CDR3 region is CATSGAGTYTDTQYF. CDR3 sequence (DNA): TGTGCCACCAGTGGGGCAGGGACATACACAGATACGCAGTATTTT.

This clonotype was observed many times. V and J are TRBV25-1 and TRBJ2-5; 9 bases match TRBD1. V lost 7 bases, J lost 4 bases, and 7 bases stayed unmatched. The CDR3 loop spans 14 amino acids. Germline CDR1 and CDR2: MGHDK and SYGVNS. CDR3 nucleotides: TGTGCCAGCATTGGACAGGGGTGGCCAGAGACCCAGTACTTC. It yields the protein CASIGQGWPETQYF.

Many counts were recorded for this clonotype. This chain joins TRBV5-1 and TRBJ2-5; D is unclear. CDR1 and CDR2 from the germline V gene are SGHRS and YFSETQ. The CDR3 is made up of 13 amino acids. The V and J ends lost 4 bases and 0 bases respectively, with 7 bases between them. CDR3 sequence: CASSEGNQETQYF. The CDR3 region has the DNA TGCGCCAGCAGCGAAGGGAACCAAGAGACCCAGTACTTC.

The gene calls are TRBV2 and TRBJ2-7, with TRBD1 as a possible D gene (6 bases). Germline V lookup: CDR1 SNHLY, CDR2 FYNNEI. CDR3 length: 16 residues. V shed 1 base and J shed 7 bases, with 20 bases lying between them. CDR3 nucleotide sequence: TGTGCCAGCAGTGAAGGGTCCGGGACAAGGCGTTGGGAGCAGTACTTC. Translating gives CASSEGSGTRRWEQYF.

This clonotype was seen at least ten times. This chain uses TRBV20-1 with TRBJ2-1, with D possibly being TRBD2 (6 bases). V lost 6 bases and J 6 bases, leaving 15 bases between the germline ends. The germline gives CDR1 DFQATT, CDR2 SNEGSKA (reference sequence). The CDR3 has 13 residues. CDR3 sequence reads: CSAGTGTLNEQFF. In nucleotides, the CDR3 is TGCAGTGCCGGAACCGGGACTCTCAATGAGCAGTTCTTC.

In its sample, this clonotype was seen many times. The chain recombines TRBV12-3 or TRBV12-4 with TRBJ2-7; the D gene could be TRBD1 or TRBD2 (5 bases each). The CDR3 spans 16 residues. V was shortened by 2 bases and J by 0 bases, with 14 bases between the two germline ends. The chain's CDR3 is CASSLRFGTGSYEQYF. CDR3 nucleotides: TGTGCCAGCAGTTTACGGTTTGGGACGGGCTCCTACGAGCAGTACTTC.

This clonotype was seen many times. This chain connects TRBV11-2 to TRBJ1-1, with D hard to call. Deletions cut 1 base from V and 10 bases from J, with 1 base between. Germline V gene lookup returns CDR1 SGHAT and CDR2 FQNNGV. This CDR3 is 9 amino acids long. CDR3 loop: CASSLGAFF. Written as DNA, the CDR3 is TGTGCCAGCAGCTTAGGAGCTTTCTTT.

There are many counts of this clonotype. The J gene is TRBJ1-2, the V gene TRBV18, with D perhaps matching TRBD1 (5 bases). Germline V gene data show CDR1 as KGHSH and CDR2 as LQKENI. V was pared by 2 bases and J by 7 bases, with 14 bases between. This CDR3 is built from 14 residues. CDR3 sequence: CASSPNWDASGYTF. Written as DNA, the CDR3 is TGTGCCAGCTCACCAAATTGGGACGCGAGTGGCTACACCTTC.

This clonotype was counted at least ten times. The V call is TRBV7-2, the J call TRBJ2-3, with unresolved D. CDR3 length: 12 residues. CDR1 is SGHTA, CDR2 FQGNSA, per germline. The ends were cut back, 6 bases at V and 4 bases at J, with 8 bases in the middle. The CDR3 spells CASRSRADTQYF. CDR3 DNA: TGTGCCAGCAGATCAAGGGCAGATACGCAGTATTTT.

This clonotype was found many times. DNA of the CDR3: TGTGCCAGCAGCTTGCTAGCGGGAGGGCAGTACAATGAGCAGTTCTTC. Its protein product is CASSLLAGGQYNEQFF. This chain uses TRBV11-2 with TRBJ2-1, with 12 bases aligning to TRBD2. V dropped 3 bases and J dropped 4; count of bases not matched to a gene: 4. The CDR3 loop spans 16 amino acids. CDR1 SGHAT and CDR2 FQNNGV come from the germline V gene.

The sample holds many counts of this clonotype. The chain recombines TRBV27 with TRBJ1-1, with TRBD1 as a possible D gene (5 bases). The CDR3 covers 14 residues. Germline CDR1 is MNHEY and CDR2 is SMNVEV (reference sequence). V lost 7 bases and J lost 6, with 18 bases in between. The chain's CDR3 is CASTFAGRYAEAFF. CDR3 coding DNA: TGTGCCAGCACCTTCGCAGGGCGTTATGCTGAAGCTTTCTTT.

This clonotype occurred many times. The chain combines TRBV12-3 or TRBV12-4 with TRBJ1-5; tentatively, D is TRBD1 (5 bases). With 7 bases removed from V and 4 bases from J, the gap between germline ends came to 17 bases. The CDR3 loop spans 15 amino acids. CDR3 residues: CASTLGNRKNQPQHF. The CDR3 coding sequence is TGTGCCAGCACCCTGGGGAACAGGAAAAATCAGCCCCAGCATTTT.

This clonotype was recorded at least ten times. The chain combines TRBV9 with TRBJ2-2; D is ambiguous. The CDR3 extends over 17 amino acids. Germline V gene data show CDR1 as SGDLS and CDR2 as YYNGEE. Trimming pared 6 bases from V and 3 bases from J, leaving 21 bases between. This CDR3 reads CASTQGPARADTGELFF. CDR3 sequence (DNA): TGTGCCAGCACTCAAGGGCCGGCCCGCGCGGACACCGGGGAGCTGTTTTTT.

As regards this clonotype: Being one base from a much bigger clone, this may be a read error. This chain links TRBV5-1 with TRBJ2-5; D is ambiguous. CDR1 is SGHRS and CDR2 is YFSETQ in the germline V gene. V gave up 3 bases and J gave up 2 bases, with 11 bases separating them. There are 14 residues in the CDR3. CDR3 in DNA: TGCGCCAGCAGCTCCGGACCGCAGCAAGAGACCCAGTACTTC. This encodes CASSSGPQQETQYF.

This clonotype has more than one count but fewer than ten. This chain joins TRBV7-9 and TRBJ2-2; possibly TRBD1 for D (5 bases). The length of the CDR3 is 13 residues. V lost 5 bases and J lost 5, with 9 bases in between. Germline V gene data show CDR1 as SEHNR and CDR2 as FQNEAQ (reference sequence). CDR3 protein: CASSTTGTGELFF. CDR3 DNA: TGTGCCAGCAGCACTACAGGAACCGGGGAGCTGTTTTTT.

This clonotype came up many times. The chain uses TRBV7-3 and TRBJ2-3; 8 nucleotides line up with TRBD2. Trimming took 5 bases from V and 2 from J; bases not matched to a gene: 12. CDR3 size: 17 residues. The V gene's germline CDR1 is SGHTA and CDR2 FQGTGA. The CDR3 DNA is TGTGCCAGCAGCCCGGTCGGGAGCGGGGGACACACAGATACGCAGTATTTT. Translated, it gives CASSPVGSGGHTDTQYF.

This clonotype was found many times. The chain links TRBV7-9 to TRBJ2-1; 10 bases match TRBD1. CDR3 size: 17 residues. J gave up 1 base and V 5 bases, and 8 bases lay outside the gene matches. Germline V gene sequence: CDR1 SEHNR, CDR2 FQNEAQ (reference sequence). CDR3 nucleotide sequence: TGTGCCAGCAGCACGGGACAGGGGAAGAAGTCCTACAATGAGCAGTTCTTC. Its translation: CASSTGQGKKSYNEQFF.

This clonotype has a handful of counts. CDR3 sequence: CASSGSGTGPYEQYF. The DNA of the CDR3 is TGTGCCAGCAGCGGGTCCGGGACAGGACCCTACGAGCAGTACTTC. The chain is built from TRBV13 and TRBJ2-7; 8 nucleotides agree with TRBD1. J lost 2 bases, V lost 5 bases, and 8 bases had no gene match. The CDR3 covers 15 residues. The germline gives CDR1 PRHDT, CDR2 FYEKMQ (reference sequence).

Details on this clonotype: A much larger clone is a single base away; this may be a read error. The J gene is TRBJ1-5, the V gene TRBV4-1, with D uncertain. Germline V lookup: CDR1 MGHRA, CDR2 YSYEKL. The CDR3 is 14 amino acids. The CDR3 coding sequence is TGCGCCAGCAGCCCTCTTTGGGGAGGTCAGCCCCAGAATTTT. Amino acids: CASSPLWGGQPQNF.

This clonotype was recorded at least ten times. The V and J genes are TRBV15 and TRBJ1-5; D is ambiguous. CDR1 LNHNV and CDR2 YYDKDF come from the germline V gene (reference sequence). This CDR3 comprises 13 residues. V lost 0 bases and J 4 bases, leaving 4 bases between the germline ends. The CDR3 region is CATSRDRNQPQHF. Here the CDR3 DNA reads TGTGCCACCAGCAGAGATCGAAATCAGCCCCAGCATTTT.

This clonotype was seen a few times. This CDR3 reads CSNGAWGRGYEQYF. Written as DNA, the CDR3 is TGCAGTAACGGGGCGTGGGGGAGAGGCTACGAGCAGTACTTC. The chain has TRBV20-1 and TRBJ2-7; perhaps D is TRBD1 or TRBD2 (5 bases each). CDR1 is DFQATT and CDR2 is SNEGSKA in the germline V gene (reference sequence). The CDR3 is 14 residues long. The germline V and J ends were trimmed by 8 bases and 3 bases, with 20 bases remaining between them.

This rearrangement joins TRBV18 to TRBJ2-2, with 7 bases fitting TRBD2. Germline V lookup: CDR1 KGHSH, CDR2 LQKENI. Trimming took 6 bases from V and 0 from J; bases not matched to a gene: 7. There are 16 residues in the CDR3. The CDR3 nucleotides read TGTGCCAGCTCTCCTAATCTAGCGGCGAACACCGGGGAGCTGTTTTTT. This sequence encodes CASSPNLAANTGELFF.

This clonotype was seen only a few times. V and J are TRBV11-2 and TRBJ2-5; possible D gene TRBD2, 6 bases. V was trimmed by 0 bases and J by 9 bases, leaving 17 bases between them. The CDR3 is 15 amino acids. Germline lookup yields CDR1 SGHAT and CDR2 FQNNGV. CDR3 loop: CASSLDRDRGGAQYF. The CDR3 DNA sequence: TGTGCCAGCAGCTTAGATAGGGACCGCGGAGGGGCCCAGTACTTC.

This clonotype was observed many times. For the CDR3, the DNA is TGTGCCAGCAGTTACTCGAAGCAGGGAACGTCACCCCTCCACTTT. Its translation is CASSYSKQGTSPLHF. The V call is TRBV6-5, the J call TRBJ1-6, with D possibly matching TRBD1 (5 bases). The CDR3 runs 15 residues. The germline CDR1 and CDR2 sequences are MNHEY and SVGAGI. V was trimmed by 0 bases and J by 10 bases, leaving 13 bases between them.

This clonotype was seen repeatedly, ten times or more. The CDR3 nucleotides are TGCAGTGCTAGAGATCCCTCGACAGAAAAACTGTTTTTT. It translates to CSARDPSTEKLFF. The chain carries TRBV20-1 and TRBJ1-4; D gene unclear. From germline, CDR1 is DFQATT and CDR2 SNEGSKA (reference sequence). V lost 0 bases and J lost 8, with 10 bases in between. The CDR3 runs to 13 residues.

This clonotype was picked up many times. The chain recombines TRBV6-2 or TRBV6-3 with TRBJ1-1; TRBD1 might be the D (5 bases). The CDR3 extends over 16 amino acids. Germline assignment: CDR1 MNHEY and CDR2 SVGEGT. Trimming stripped 6 bases from V and 6 bases from J, with 23 bases between. The DNA for the CDR3 is TGTGCCAGCAGACAACCGGGCGGGGACCGTTTTTCTGAAGCTTTCTTT. Encoded protein: CASRQPGGDRFSEAFF.

This clonotype was observed many times. This rearrangement joins TRBV5-1 to TRBJ1-1; no reliable D call. The CDR3 extends over 15 amino acids. Germline values: CDR1 SGHRS, CDR2 YFSETQ. V was trimmed by 0 bases and J by 0 bases, leaving 9 bases between them. The DNA for the CDR3 is TGCGCCAGCAGCTTGGATTTTTGGATGAACACTGAAGCTTTCTTT. This encodes CASSLDFWMNTEAFF.

Many counts were recorded for this clonotype. J is TRBJ2-1 and V is TRBV7-2, with 11 bases matching TRBD1. CDR1 and CDR2 from the germline V gene are SGHTA and FQGNSA. J gave up 7 bases and V 1 base, and 6 bases lay outside the gene matches. This CDR3 spans 16 amino acids. CDR3 nucleotides: TGTGCCAGCAGCTTAGAGGGGACAGGGGGTTGGAATGAGCAGTTCTTC. It yields the protein CASSLEGTGGWNEQFF.

This clonotype came up many times. CDR3 protein: CASSPPAAVSSYNEQFF. Written as DNA, the CDR3 is TGCGCCAGCAGTCCTCCCGCCGCGGTAAGCTCCTACAATGAGCAGTTCTTC. The chain links TRBV5-1 to TRBJ2-1; D is undetermined. Germline V gene sequence: CDR1 SGHRS, CDR2 YFSETQ. The germline V and J ends were trimmed by 5 bases and 0 bases, with 18 bases remaining between them. The CDR3 extends over 17 amino acids.